This is a list of T cell receptor beta chains from one sample in a study of cytomegalovirus exposure and HLA in healthy donors. Method: immunoSEQ multiplex PCR; TCRdb's copy keeps in-frame clones and lacks some. Of over 200,000 clones in the sample, approximately 80% were seen once. Sequenced input: PBMCs. The source of these receptors is a male donor in good health and CMV-seronegative. The CDR3 runs from the conserved cysteine through the conserved F or W. The D gene is left open where the match is weak. Where a row states a size, it is once, few, many or the class of an expanded clone; other rows omit it.

j_call v_call cdr3_length d_call clone_size cdr3_nt cdr3_aa
TRBJ1-1 TRBV28 15 NA NA TGTGCCAGCAGTTTCTCGTTGGGCATGAACACTGAAGCTTTCTTT CASSFSLGMNTEAFF
TRBJ2-1 TRBV5-1 16 TRBD2 NA TGCGCCAGCAGCCGTAGTAGCGGGAGGTCCTACAATGAGCAGTTCTTC CASSRSSGRSYNEQFF
TRBJ2-3 TRBV25-1 16 TRBD2 few TGTGCCAGCAGTGGTACCGGGACTAGCATCCCAGATACGCAGTATTTT CASSGTGTSIPDTQYF
TRBJ1-5 TRBV5-1 13 NA NA TGCGCCAGCAGCTTATCATTTGATCAGCCCCAGCATTTT CASSLSFDQPQHF
TRBJ2-1 TRBV6-5 16 TRBD2 NA TGTGCCAGCAGTTACCCCGCCGGGAGCGGGAACAATGAGCAGTTCTTC CASSYPAGSGNNEQFF
TRBJ2-2 TRBV4-1 15 TRBD1 once TGCGCCAGCAGCCGGACAGGGGGCCGAGGCGGGGAGCTGTTTTTT CASSRTGGRGGELFF
TRBJ2-2 TRBV5-1 13 NA NA TGCGCCAGCAGTTTCAGCGAGGCCGGGGAGCTGTTTTTT CASSFSEAGELFF
TRBJ2-7 TRBV28 14 TRBD2 NA TGTGCCAGCGCTCCCTTAGCGGGACTCTACGAGCAGTACTTC CASAPLAGLYEQYF
TRBJ1-2 TRBV19 16 TRBD1 NA TGTGCCAGCAACCGGGACAGGGAAGGAGGTGCCTATGGCTACACCTTC CASNRDREGGAYGYTF
TRBJ2-7 TRBV6-5 14 TRBD2 NA TGTGCCAGCAGTTACTCGGGACTAGCGGGCGAGCAGTACTTC CASSYSGLAGEQYF
TRBJ2-7 TRBV6-1 15 NA NA TGTGCCAGCAGTGGGAAAGGGGTGTTCACCTACGAGCAGTACTTC CASSGKGVFTYEQYF
TRBJ1-1 TRBV7-9 14 NA few TGTGCCAGCAGATCCGGACTCTGGAACACTGAAGCTTTCTTT CASRSGLWNTEAFF
TRBJ2-2 TRBV9 13 NA NA TGTGCCAGCTCTTATACAGGGACCGGGGAGCTGTTTTTT CASSYTGTGELFF
TRBJ2-3 TRBV2 11 NA NA TGTGCCAGCACCTATGCAGATACGCAGTATTTT CASTYADTQYF
TRBJ2-2 TRBV18 15 NA NA TGTGCCAGCTCCCCTTTACCCGCGATGACCGGGGAGCTGTTTTTT CASSPLPAMTGELFF
TRBJ1-2 TRBV4-1 13 TRBD1 NA TGCGCCAGCAGCCCCGGGACAGGGTTTGGCTACACCTTC CASSPGTGFGYTF
TRBJ2-3 TRBV6-5 15 TRBD1 NA TGTGCCAGCAGACCTCCGGACAGGGCCACAGATACGCAGTATTTT CASRPPDRATDTQYF
TRBJ1-5 TRBV27 17 NA NA TGTGCCAGCAGTGGAAGGGGGACAAGCTATAGCAATCAGCCCCAGCATTTT CASSGRGTSYSNQPQHF
TRBJ2-5 TRBV5-1 12 NA NA TGCGCCAGCAGTACGACAGGAGAGACCCAGTACTTC CASSTTGETQYF
TRBJ2-7 TRBV5-6 15 TRBD1 NA TGTGCCAGCAGCCAAAGACAGGGTGTTTCCTACGAGCAGTACTTC CASSQRQGVSYEQYF
TRBJ1-2 TRBV18 13 NA NA TGTGCCAGCTCACCACCTTGGGAGTCTGGCTACACCTTC CASSPPWESGYTF
TRBJ1-2 TRBV7-8 13 TRBD1 NA TGTGCCAGCAGCTCCCAGGGGGCGCGTGGCTACACCTTC CASSSQGARGYTF
TRBJ2-5 TRBV7-2 18 TRBD2 NA TGTGCCAGCAGCTCCTGGGGCATAGCGGGAGGGAGGCAAGAGACCCAGTACTTC CASSSWGIAGGRQETQYF
TRBJ2-4 TRBV10-1 15 TRBD2 NA TGCGCCAGCAGTGAGGGGGGAGGGCCGGTAAACATTCAGTACTTC CASSEGGGPVNIQYF
TRBJ2-7 TRBV4-2 14 TRBD2 NA TGTGCCAGCAGCCAAGGGGACGGGGGGTACGAGCAGTACTTC CASSQGDGGYEQYF